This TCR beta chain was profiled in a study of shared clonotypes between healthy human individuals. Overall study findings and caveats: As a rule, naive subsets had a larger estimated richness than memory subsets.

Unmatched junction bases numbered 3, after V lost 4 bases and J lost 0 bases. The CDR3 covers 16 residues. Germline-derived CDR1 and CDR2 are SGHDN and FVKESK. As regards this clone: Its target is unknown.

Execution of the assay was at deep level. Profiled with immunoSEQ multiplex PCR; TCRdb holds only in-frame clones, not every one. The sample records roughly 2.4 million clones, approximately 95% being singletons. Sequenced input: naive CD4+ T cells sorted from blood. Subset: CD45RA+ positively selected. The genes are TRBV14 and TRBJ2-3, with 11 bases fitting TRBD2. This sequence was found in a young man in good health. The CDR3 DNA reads TGTGCCAGCAGCCCGGGACTAGCGGCTAGCACAGATACGCAGTATTTT. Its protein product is CASSPGLAASTDTQYF.